Listed here are 18 T cell receptor beta chains from one sample, sequenced in a study of blood T cell repertoires in COVID-19. The method was immunoSEQ multiplex PCR; TCRdb's version includes in-frame clones alone and lacks a portion of them. The sample yields approximately 210,000 clones, roughly 80% seen once. The sequenced sample consisted of peripheral blood. The receptors stem from a young man with active or convalescent COVID-19.

The chain joins TRBV5-5 to TRBJ1-5; a weak D match, TRBD1 (6 bases). V was cut by 3 bases and J by 1 base, with 14 bases left in between. The length of the CDR3 is 16 residues. From germline, CDR1 is SGHKS and CDR2 YYEKEE (reference sequence). The CDR3 loop is CASSWGTGTSNQPQHF. In nucleotides, the CDR3 is TGTGCCAGCAGCTGGGGCACAGGGACCAGCAATCAGCCCCAGCATTTT.

The chain uses TRBV29-1 and TRBJ2-1, with D maybe TRBD2 (7 bases). This CDR3 has 13 residues. Germline CDR1 SQVTM, CDR2 ANQGSEA. Trimming stripped 3 bases from V and 9 bases from J, with 15 bases between. The CDR3 DNA follows: TGCAGCGTTGAGGTTGTGGGAGGGGGTGAGCAGTTCTTC. Its protein is CSVEVVGGGEQFF.

The rearrangement uses TRBV11-2 and TRBJ2-7, with 15 bases lining up with TRBD2. V lost 1 base, J lost 2 bases, and 3 bases stayed unmatched. This CDR3 has 17 residues. CDR1 is SGHAT and CDR2 is FQNNGV in the germline V gene. CDR3 DNA: TGTGCCAGCAGCTTAGTAAGGACTAGCGGGGGGGCCTACGAGCAGTACTTC. Encoded protein: CASSLVRTSGGAYEQYF.

The V call is TRBV27, the J call TRBJ1-6, with 9 bases fitting TRBD1. The length of the CDR3 is 16 residues. The trim removed 5 bases at V and 9 bases at J, leaving 11 bases unmatched. Germline V gene sequence: CDR1 MNHEY, CDR2 SMNVEV (reference sequence). CDR3 in amino acids: CASSGMGQGYFSPLHF. CDR3 nucleotide sequence: TGTGCCAGCAGTGGAATGGGACAGGGATACTTTTCACCCCTCCACTTT.

V usage is TRBV7-2 and J usage is TRBJ2-3; D unclear. The germline V gene encodes CDR1 SGHTA and CDR2 FQGNSA. Trimming pared 1 base from V and 1 base from J, leaving 9 bases between. There are 15 residues in the CDR3. CDR3 amino acids: CASSLVVFGTDTQYF. For the CDR3, the DNA is TGTGCCAGCAGCTTAGTTGTGTTCGGCACAGATACGCAGTATTTT.

The rearrangement joins TRBV12-3 or TRBV12-4 to TRBJ1-2, with 8 bases matching TRBD1. CDR3 size: 13 residues. Trimming took 5 bases from V and 8 from J; bases not matched to a gene: 7. The CDR3 reads CASSTDRGWGYTF. In DNA, the CDR3 is TGTGCCAGCAGTACCGACAGGGGATGGGGCTACACCTTC.

The chain has TRBV29-1 and TRBJ2-3, with D maybe TRBD2 (5 bases). The germline gives CDR1 SQVTM, CDR2 ANQGSEA. With 5 bases removed from V and 4 bases from J, the gap between germline ends came to 10 bases. This CDR3 is built from 12 residues. In DNA, the CDR3 is TGCAGCGTTCGGGGTCAGTCAGATACGCAGTATTTT. Translating gives CSVRGQSDTQYF.

The rearrangement uses TRBV14 and TRBJ1-1; D remains unclear. V was cut by 1 base and J by 0 bases, with 6 bases left in between. CDR3 length: 14 residues. Germline V gene lookup returns CDR1 SGHDN and CDR2 FVKESK. CDR3 sequence reads: CASSQGQMNTEAFF. The CDR3 bases are TGTGCCAGCAGCCAAGGACAAATGAACACTGAAGCTTTCTTT.

The V gene is TRBV19, the J gene TRBJ1-1; possibly TRBD1 for D (5 bases). CDR1 and CDR2 from the germline V gene are LNHDA and SQIVND (reference sequence). Trimming took off 7 bases at V and 0 bases at J, with 15 bases between the two ends. The CDR3 sequence is 15 residues long. CDR3 DNA: TGTGCCAGTAAATGGGGGGTTGAGATGAACACTGAAGCTTTCTTT. This sequence encodes CASKWGVEMNTEAFF.

The chain uses TRBV18 and TRBJ2-3; 13 bases line up with TRBD2. Per the germline V gene, CDR1 is KGHSH and CDR2 is LQKENI. This CDR3 has 16 amino acids. V was clipped by 5 bases and J by 4 bases; unmatched bases: 6. CDR3 sequence reads: CASSSGTSGAPDTQYF. Written as DNA, the CDR3 is TGTGCCAGCTCATCCGGGACTAGCGGGGCCCCAGATACGCAGTATTTT.

The CDR3 DNA follows: TGTGCCAGCACCGGACAGTGTTACTCTGGAAACACCATATATTTT. Translation: CASTGQCYSGNTIYF. The chain couples TRBV11-3 to TRBJ1-3; TRBD1 might be the D (6 bases). From germline, CDR1 is SGHNT and CDR2 YENEEA. V was shortened by 7 bases and J by 0 bases, with 13 bases between the two germline ends. This CDR3 is built from 15 residues.

The chain couples TRBV6-5 to TRBJ2-3, with D perhaps matching TRBD1 (5 bases). The CDR3 loop spans 14 amino acids. CDR1 and CDR2 from the germline V gene are MNHEY and SVGAGI. V lost 8 bases and J lost 1, with 13 bases in between. The CDR3 DNA reads as TGTGCCAGCTCTGTGGAAGGGGGCACAGATACGCAGTATTTT. It encodes CASSVEGGTDTQYF.

The CDR3 protein is CASSARGEQFF. Written as DNA, the CDR3 is TGTGCCAGCAGCGCTCGGGGTGAGCAGTTCTTC. V and J are TRBV7-9 and TRBJ2-1; D possibly corresponds to TRBD2 (5 bases). Germline-derived CDR1 and CDR2 are SEHNR and FQNEAQ (reference sequence). The V gene lost 5 bases and the J gene lost 9 bases, with 8 bases spanning the gap. The CDR3 loop spans 11 amino acids.

The rearrangement joins TRBV28 to TRBJ1-5; no firm D call. CDR3 size: 12 residues. The V gene's germline CDR1 is MDHEN and CDR2 SYDVKM. Trimming pared 3 bases from V and 6 bases from J, leaving 6 bases between. The CDR3 loop reads CASSFFGQPQHF. For the CDR3, the DNA is TGTGCCAGCAGTTTTTTCGGTCAGCCCCAGCATTTT.

V usage is TRBV12-3 or TRBV12-4 and J usage is TRBJ2-7, with D possibly TRBD1 on 6 matching bases. The CDR3 has 13 residues. Trimming took 9 bases from V and 3 from J, leaving 15 bases between them. As DNA, the CDR3 is TGTGCCAGTGGACAGTCCGGATACTACGAGCAGTACTTC. It specifies CASGQSGYYEQYF.

This clone was detected only once. This rearrangement joins TRBV24-1 to TRBJ2-1, with 8 nucleotides matching TRBD2. Per germline, CDR1 KGHDR and CDR2 SFDVKD. The CDR3 covers 15 residues. V was clipped by 5 bases and J by 9 bases; unmatched bases: 11. Here the CDR3 reads CATSGERGPTCEQFF. DNA for the CDR3: TGTGCCACCAGTGGGGAGCGGGGGCCCACATGTGAGCAGTTCTTC.

The chain employs TRBV6-9 and TRBJ2-7; 9 bases match TRBD1. V dropped 6 bases and J dropped 0; count of bases not matched to a gene: 9. Germline lookup yields CDR1 MNHGY and CDR2 SVAAGI. The CDR3 sequence is 16 residues long. In nucleotides, the CDR3 is TGTGCCAGCAGACCCGGGACAGGGCCCCACTCCTACGAGCAGTACTTC. Its translation: CASRPGTGPHSYEQYF.

The sample holds a few counts of this clone. The CDR3 bases are TGTGCCATCAGTGAGTCGGGGGGGTGGACAGATACGCAGTATTTT. Translation: CAISESGGWTDTQYF. The J gene is TRBJ2-3, the V gene TRBV10-3; TRBD2 matches 7 bases. Germline V gene sequence: CDR1 ENHRY, CDR2 SYGVKD. This CDR3 has 15 residues. The J segment lost 3 bases and the V segment lost 0 bases, leaving 3 bases of the junction unmatched.